The 12 T cell receptor beta chains in this list originate from one sample, sequenced in a study of T cell responses to AZD1222 COVID-19 vaccine. This table comes from immunoSEQ multiplex PCR, and its TCRdb copy is limited to in-frame clones, with some not included. The sample lists around 31,000 clones, approximately 90% seen once, with 45% to 50% in the top ten. The sequencing used peripheral blood, collected on day 0 of AZD1222 vaccination. The receptors originated from an adult in good health.

V gene TRBV19 combines with J gene TRBJ2-1; no firm D call. V was pared by 8 bases and J by 4 bases, with 12 bases between. The CDR3 contains 13 residues. Germline V gives CDR1 LNHDA, CDR2 SQIVND (reference sequence). The CDR3 loop reads CASSKGLYNEQFF. CDR3 nucleotide sequence: TGTGCCAGTTCCAAGGGCCTATACAATGAGCAGTTCTTC.

The rearrangement joins TRBV5-1 to TRBJ2-7; no reliable D call. The V gene's germline CDR1 is SGHRS and CDR2 YFSETQ. The V end was cut by 1 base, the J end by 3 bases, with 8 bases between. The CDR3 sequence is 13 residues long. DNA of the CDR3: TGCGCCAGCAGCTTGTCCAGGAGCTACGAGCAGTACTTC. This encodes CASSLSRSYEQYF.

This rearrangement joins TRBV2 to TRBJ1-2; TRBD1 is a possible D gene (5 bases). The CDR3 covers 12 residues. The ends were cut back, 3 bases at V and 7 bases at J, with 9 bases in the middle. In germline, CDR1 is SNHLY, CDR2 FYNNEI. The CDR3 DNA follows: TGTGCCAGCAGTGAGGGGCCCGGTGGCTACACCTTC. It is translated as CASSEGPGGYTF.

V gene TRBV19 combines with J gene TRBJ2-2, with no clear D. The CDR3 length is 16 residues. CDR1 is LNHDA, CDR2 SQIVND, per germline (reference sequence). Trimming left V 5 bases short and J 0 bases short, with 13 bases between. CDR3 region: CASSSPPPANTGELFF. The CDR3 bases are TGTGCCAGTAGTTCCCCTCCGCCCGCGAACACCGGGGAGCTGTTTTTT.

This clone was counted once. The chain links TRBV7-8 to TRBJ1-6, with D possibly TRBD1 on 5 matching bases. Germline V gives CDR1 SGHVS, CDR2 FQNEAQ. Trimming pared 2 bases from V and 0 bases from J, leaving 20 bases between. The CDR3 is 20 residues long. The CDR3 bases are TGTGCCAGCAGCTTATCCGGGACGCCCTTCAAGAGCTCCTATAATTCACCCCTCCACTTT. Residues: CASSLSGTPFKSSYNSPLHF.

The chain uses TRBV2 and TRBJ2-1; D is unclear. V shed 2 bases and J shed 10 bases, with 18 bases lying between them. In germline, CDR1 is SNHLY, CDR2 FYNNEI. The CDR3 runs to 15 residues. The CDR3 DNA reads as TGTGCCAGCAGTGAACAGGCCGCGGCGTGGAAAGAGCAGTTCTTC. Translation gives CASSEQAAAWKEQFF.

V is TRBV11-2 and J is TRBJ2-1; no definite D call. V lost 1 base to trimming and J lost 8 bases, with 15 bases between them. The CDR3 runs 15 residues. CDR1 SGHAT and CDR2 FQNNGV come from the germline V gene. Written as DNA, the CDR3 is TGTGCCAGCAGCTTAGGCACTCCAGTGATGGATGAGCAGTTCTTC. This translates into CASSLGTPVMDEQFF.

The rearrangement uses TRBV27 and TRBJ1-2; weak D call: TRBD1 (6 bases). The germline V and J ends were trimmed by 4 bases and 7 bases, with 19 bases remaining between them. Germline CDR1 is MNHEY and CDR2 is SMNVEV (reference sequence). The CDR3 loop spans 15 amino acids. The CDR3 is CASSSQQGVRSGYTF. The CDR3 nucleotides are TGTGCCAGCAGTTCCCAACAGGGAGTGAGGAGTGGCTACACCTTC.

The chain links TRBV27 to TRBJ1-6; 7 bases line up with TRBD1. Trimming cost V 6 bases and J 0 bases; bases outside gene matches: 8. The CDR3 extends over 17 amino acids. Looked up from germline, CDR1 is MNHEY and CDR2 is SMNVEV (reference sequence). CDR3 nucleotide sequence: TGTGCCAGCAGGCCCAAGGACAGGAGCTCCTATAATTCACCCCTCCACTTT. This codes for CASRPKDRSSYNSPLHF.

CDR3 DNA sequence: TGCGCCAGCAGCCAAGAACCGGGGGCTTATGGCTACACCTTC. It translates to CASSQEPGAYGYTF. The chain combines TRBV4-3 with TRBJ1-2, with D perhaps TRBD1 (6 bases). The CDR3 sequence is 14 residues long. V lost 0 bases and J 5 bases, leaving 10 bases between the germline ends. The V gene's germline CDR1 is LGHNA and CDR2 YSLEER.

The rearrangement links TRBV2 to TRBJ1-2; D is unclear. V lost 8 bases, J lost 4 bases, and 11 bases lay in between. Germline V gene data show CDR1 as SNHLY and CDR2 as FYNNEI. This CDR3 is built from 12 residues. The CDR3 reads CASLRSVYGYTF. DNA of the CDR3: TGTGCCAGCCTTCGAAGCGTCTATGGCTACACCTTC.

This rearrangement joins TRBV5-4 to TRBJ2-1, with TRBD1 matching over 9 bases. This CDR3 has 14 amino acids. V lost 5 bases and J lost 4; bases outside the gene matches: 4. Germline V lookup: CDR1 SGHNT, CDR2 YYREEE (reference sequence). The CDR3 nucleotides are TGTGCCAGCAGGGGACAGGGTGGGTACAATGAGCAGTTCTTC. This translates into CASRGQGGYNEQFF.